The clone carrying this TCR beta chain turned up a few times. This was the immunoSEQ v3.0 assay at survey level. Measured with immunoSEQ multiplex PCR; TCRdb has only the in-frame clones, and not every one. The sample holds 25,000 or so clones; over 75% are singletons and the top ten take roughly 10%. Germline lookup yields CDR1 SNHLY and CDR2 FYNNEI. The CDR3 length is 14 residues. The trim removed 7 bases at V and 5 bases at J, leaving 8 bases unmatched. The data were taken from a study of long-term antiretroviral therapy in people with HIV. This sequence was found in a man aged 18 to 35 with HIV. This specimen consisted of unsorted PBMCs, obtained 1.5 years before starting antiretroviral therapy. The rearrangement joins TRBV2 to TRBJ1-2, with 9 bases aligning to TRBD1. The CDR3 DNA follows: TGTGCCAGCAAATTCTGGGACAGGGATTATGGCTACACCTTC. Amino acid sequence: CASKFWDRDYGYTF.